The 26 T cell receptor beta chains reported below all come from one sample, sequenced in a study of CD8 T cells in ankylosing spondylitis. A single record per CDR3 protein comes from TCRdb applying MiXCR to the 5' RACE reads. Of around 180,000 distinct CDR3 sequences in the sample, around a sixth were seen once. The specimen was blood, either unsorted or a sorted T cell fraction (not recorded which). The receptors shown here come from a male donor under 30 with ankylosing spondylitis or in good health (not recorded which).

This clonotype was recorded at least ten times. This sequence joins TRBV4-3 and TRBJ1-2, with 8 bases identical to TRBD1. Germline CDR1 LGHNA, CDR2 YSLEER. The V segment lost 2 bases and the J segment 7 bases; nucleotides outside the gene matches: 3. This CDR3 contains 13 residues. The CDR3 reads CASSQSTGGGYTF. CDR3 DNA: TGCGCCAGCAGCCAATCTACAGGGGGTGGCTACACCTTC.

This clonotype was counted many times. The chain combines TRBV12-3 or TRBV12-4 with TRBJ2-7; 8 positions agree with TRBD1. The junction had 9 bases not matched to a gene; V was cut back by 5 bases and J by 6 bases. This CDR3 has 14 residues. The CDR3 loop is CASSERTGYREQYF. The CDR3 DNA is TGTGCCAGCAGTGAGAGGACAGGGTATCGCGAGCAGTACTTC.

This clonotype was detected many times. The CDR3 spells CASSPGQPNEQFF. In DNA form, the CDR3 reads TGTGCCAGCAGCCCGGGGCAGCCCAATGAGCAGTTCTTC. The chain employs TRBV7-9 and TRBJ2-1, with D perhaps being TRBD1 or TRBD2 (5 bases each). CDR1 is SEHNR, CDR2 FQNEAQ, per germline (reference sequence). V lost 5 bases and J lost 6, with 11 bases in between. The CDR3 is made up of 13 amino acids.

In this sample, this clonotype turned up a few times. This chain links TRBV5-1 with TRBJ2-1, with no clear D. Trimming cost V 0 bases and J 3 bases, with 13 bases left between them. The CDR3 sequence is 16 residues long. From germline, CDR1 is SGHRS and CDR2 YFSETQ. CDR3 loop: CASSLVAGQGYNEQFF. CDR3 nucleotide sequence: TGCGCCAGCAGCTTGGTGGCAGGTCAAGGCTACAATGAGCAGTTCTTC.

The J gene is TRBJ2-7, the V gene TRBV3-1; possible D gene TRBD2, 5 bases. Germline values: CDR1 LGHDT, CDR2 YNNKEL (reference sequence). The V gene lost 1 base and the J gene lost 2 bases, with 9 bases spanning the gap. CDR3 length equals 14 residues. CDR3 loop: CASSQGGGPYEQYV. The CDR3 nucleotides are TGTGCCAGCAGCCAAGGTGGAGGCCCCTACGAGCAGTACGTC.

The chain links TRBV27 to TRBJ2-3; 11 bases agree with TRBD2. CDR1 is MNHEY, CDR2 SMNVEV, per germline (reference sequence). The CDR3 covers 15 residues. The junction had 4 bases not matched to a gene; V was cut back by 6 bases and J by 2 bases. The CDR3 coding sequence is TGTGCCAGCAGGGCTAGCGGGAGGCCCACAGATACGCAGTATTTT. This codes for CASRASGRPTDTQYF.

This clonotype was detected many times. This sequence joins TRBV12-3 or TRBV12-4 and TRBJ2-3; no clear D gene. This CDR3 is built from 12 residues. V lost 8 bases and J lost 11, with 17 bases in between. The CDR3 nucleotides are TGTGCCAGCCGACTGGCAGAAGGGTTGCAGTATTTT. It is translated as CASRLAEGLQYF.

In its sample, this clonotype was seen many times. This sequence joins TRBV6-2 or TRBV6-3 and TRBJ2-1; TRBD2 is a possible D gene (6 bases). Between the trimmed V and J ends, which lost 2 bases and 6 bases, there was a span of 14 bases. Germline V gene data show CDR1 as MNHEY and CDR2 as SVGEGT. The CDR3 length is 15 residues. The CDR3 spells CASSYPEEGGNEQFF. The CDR3 nucleotides are TGTGCCAGCAGTTACCCAGAGGAGGGAGGCAATGAGCAGTTCTTC.

This clonotype was recorded at least ten times. The rearrangement links TRBV5-1 to TRBJ2-5, with TRBD2 matching 10 bases. The CDR3 runs to 16 residues. Per germline, CDR1 SGHRS and CDR2 YFSETQ. V shed 1 base, J shed 5 bases, and the junction held 8 bases outside the gene matches. CDR3 protein: CASSLYEREGPETQYF. The CDR3, as DNA: TGCGCCAGCAGCTTGTACGAGCGGGAGGGCCCCGAGACCCAGTACTTC. Supplemented by reference TRBV5-1 and TRBJ2-5, the full variable domain reads KAGVTQTPRYLIKTRGQQVTLSCSPISGHRSVSWYQQTPGQGLQFLFEYFSETQRNKGNFPGRFSGRQFSNSRSEMNVSTLELGDSALYLCASSLYEREGPETQYFGPGTRLLVL.

The chain couples TRBV9 to TRBJ2-7; D may be TRBD1 or TRBD2 (5 bases each). The CDR3 loop spans 16 amino acids. The V gene lost 0 bases and the J gene lost 1 base, with 14 bases spanning the gap. Germline V gene lookup returns CDR1 SGDLS and CDR2 YYNGEE. CDR3 bases: TGTGCCAGCAGCGTAGGGGGACGGGGAATATCCTACGAGCAGTACTTC. Encoded protein: CASSVGGRGISYEQYF.

This clonotype was seen ten or more times. The chain links TRBV15 to TRBJ2-7; 8 bases agree with TRBD1. V was pared by 1 base and J by 2 bases, with 7 bases of the junction left unmatched. Germline lookup yields CDR1 LNHNV and CDR2 YYDKDF (reference sequence). The CDR3 totals 16 residues. The CDR3 DNA follows: TGTGCCACCAGCAGAGCCGCCGACAGGGGAGCCTACGAGCAGTACTTC. Residues: CATSRAADRGAYEQYF.

At least ten counts were recorded for this clonotype. V gene TRBV24-1 combines with J gene TRBJ2-1; D not certain. Trimming removed 1 base at V and 8 bases at J, with 5 bases between. The V gene's germline CDR1 is KGHDR and CDR2 SFDVKD. This CDR3 region has 12 residues. In DNA, the CDR3 is TGTGCCACCAGTGATTTTGGGGATGAGCAGTTCTTC. Amino acid sequence: CATSDFGDEQFF.

The chain links TRBV29-1 to TRBJ2-1, with 9 positions matching TRBD1. This CDR3 spans 11 amino acids. The germline gives CDR1 SQVTM, CDR2 ANQGSEA. Trimming took 6 bases from V and 15 from J; bases not matched to a gene: 9. This chain's CDR3 is CSVTQGARRFF. For the CDR3, the DNA is TGCAGCGTCACACAGGGGGCGCGGAGGTTCTTC.

This clonotype was observed at least ten times. The genes are TRBV5-1 and TRBJ1-6; D might be TRBD1 (5 bases). With 0 bases removed from V and 8 bases from J, the gap between germline ends came to 15 bases. Germline lookup yields CDR1 SGHRS and CDR2 YFSETQ. This CDR3 comprises 16 residues. The CDR3 sequence is CASSLAPAGSHSPLHF. The CDR3 DNA reads as TGCGCCAGCAGCTTGGCCCCGGCAGGGAGTCATTCACCCCTCCACTTT.

There are many counts of this clonotype. The chain couples TRBV12-3 or TRBV12-4 to TRBJ1-5; D might be TRBD1 (5 bases). Trimming stripped 7 bases from V and 0 bases from J, with 10 bases between. The CDR3 is 14 residues long. The CDR3 coding sequence is TGTGCCAGCATTGACAGTAATAGCAATCAGCCCCAGCATTTT. Its protein product is CASIDSNSNQPQHF.

Many counts were recorded for this clonotype. V gene TRBV5-1 combines with J gene TRBJ1-2, with 9 bases lining up with TRBD1. V lost 3 bases, J lost 5 bases, and 8 bases stayed unmatched. The CDR3 consists of 15 residues. Per the germline V gene, CDR1 is SGHRS and CDR2 is YFSETQ. CDR3 sequence: CASSSDGTGRYGYTF. The CDR3 DNA sequence: TGCGCCAGCAGCTCCGACGGGACAGGGAGGTATGGCTACACCTTC.

There are many counts of this clonotype. The V call is TRBV20-1, the J call TRBJ2-1, with 9 positions matching TRBD2. This CDR3 spans 13 amino acids. Losses at the gene ends were 1 base for V and 12 bases for J; bases not matched to a gene: 7. CDR1 is DFQATT and CDR2 is SNEGSKA in the germline V gene (reference sequence). The CDR3 bases are TGCAGTGCTAGAGTCGGGCTAGCGGGACCGCAGTTCTTC. Protein sequence: CSARVGLAGPQFF.

This clonotype was observed many times. The genes are TRBV12-3 or TRBV12-4 and TRBJ2-1; 7 positions agree with TRBD1. Trimming took 5 bases from V and 4 from J; bases not matched to a gene: 8. The CDR3 loop spans 15 amino acids. The CDR3 DNA sequence: TGTGCCAGCAGTAAACAGGGGCGACAGTACAATGAGCAGTTCTTC. Translating gives CASSKQGRQYNEQFF.

This clonotype has just a few counts. J is TRBJ2-1 and V is TRBV29-1; D might be TRBD1 or TRBD2, each matching 5 bases. Between the trimmed V and J ends, which lost 2 bases and 10 bases, there was a span of 12 bases. CDR3 length equals 12 residues. CDR1 SQVTM and CDR2 ANQGSEA come from the germline V gene. CDR3: CSVEQGAQEQFF. CDR3 in DNA: TGCAGCGTTGAACAGGGAGCTCAGGAGCAGTTCTTC.

This sequence joins TRBV10-3 and TRBJ2-7; weak D call: TRBD1 (6 bases). CDR1 ENHRY and CDR2 SYGVKD come from the germline V gene. V gave up 6 bases and J gave up 7 bases, with 10 bases separating them. The CDR3 is 11 residues long. Here the CDR3 reads CAIRGDREQYV. CDR3 DNA sequence: TGTGCCATCAGGGGTGACAGGGAGCAGTACGTC.

This clonotype was detected only a few times. This sequence joins TRBV20-1 and TRBJ2-5, with TRBD1 matching 9 bases. CDR1 and CDR2 (germline): DFQATT, SNEGSKA (reference sequence). The trim removed 4 bases at V and 1 base at J, leaving 7 bases unmatched. The length of the CDR3 is 15 residues. CDR3 coding DNA: TGCAGTGCTAAGCCCCTGGACAGGGGCCAAGAGACCCAGTACTTC. Translation: CSAKPLDRGQETQYF.

The table lists this clonotype with many counts. The chain recombines TRBV5-1 with TRBJ1-4; D gene unclear. V gave up 4 bases and J gave up 3 bases, with 19 bases separating them. The CDR3 spans 17 residues. In germline, CDR1 is SGHRS, CDR2 YFSETQ. The CDR3 DNA follows: TGCGCCAGCAGCCCACGGGCCGGGCGTACGGCTAATGAAAAACTGTTTTTT. Protein sequence: CASSPRAGRTANEKLFF.

This clonotype was picked up many times. This rearrangement joins TRBV7-9 to TRBJ2-7, with a tentative D call TRBD1 (5 bases). The germline gives CDR1 SEHNR, CDR2 FQNEAQ (reference sequence). The CDR3 has 14 residues. Trimming left V 4 bases short and J 0 bases short, with 10 bases between. The CDR3 DNA reads as TGTGCCAGCAGCTCAGGGATGAGCTCCTACGAGCAGTACTTC. It specifies CASSSGMSSYEQYF. Complete variable domain (other parts from reference TRBV7-9 and TRBJ2-7): DTGVSQNPRHKITKRGQNVTFRCDPISEHNRLYWYRQTLGQGPEFLTYFQNEAQLEKSRLLSDRFSAERPKGSFSTLEIQRTEQGDSAMYLCASSSGMSSYEQYFGPGTRLTVT.

There are many counts of this clonotype. The chain carries TRBV7-2 and TRBJ2-5, with 12 bases aligning to TRBD2. The CDR3 covers 15 residues. CDR1 is SGHTA and CDR2 is FQGNSA in the germline V gene. With V trimmed by 5 bases and J by 5 bases, 6 bases remained unmatched. Here the CDR3 DNA reads TGTGCCAGCAGCCCGACTAGCGGGGGATCGGAGACCCAGTACTTC. It yields the protein CASSPTSGGSETQYF.

This clonotype has at least ten counts. V is TRBV20-1 and J is TRBJ1-2; D is possibly TRBD1 (5 bases). The CDR3 has 12 amino acids. Trimming stripped 3 bases from V and 8 bases from J, with 13 bases between. Germline V gives CDR1 DFQATT, CDR2 SNEGSKA (reference sequence). The CDR3 bases are TGCAGTGCTAGGCCCCCCGGGGACGGCTACACCTTC. This encodes CSARPPGDGYTF.

This clonotype showed up many times. V usage is TRBV5-1 and J usage is TRBJ2-2; 9 positions agree with TRBD2. The germline V gene encodes CDR1 SGHRS and CDR2 YFSETQ. Trimming cost V 0 bases and J 6 bases; bases outside gene matches: 3. The CDR3 is 15 residues long. CDR3 DNA sequence: TGCGCCAGCAGCTTGGCTGGCGGGAGGGCCGGGGAGCTGTTTTTT. It codes for CASSLAGGRAGELFF.